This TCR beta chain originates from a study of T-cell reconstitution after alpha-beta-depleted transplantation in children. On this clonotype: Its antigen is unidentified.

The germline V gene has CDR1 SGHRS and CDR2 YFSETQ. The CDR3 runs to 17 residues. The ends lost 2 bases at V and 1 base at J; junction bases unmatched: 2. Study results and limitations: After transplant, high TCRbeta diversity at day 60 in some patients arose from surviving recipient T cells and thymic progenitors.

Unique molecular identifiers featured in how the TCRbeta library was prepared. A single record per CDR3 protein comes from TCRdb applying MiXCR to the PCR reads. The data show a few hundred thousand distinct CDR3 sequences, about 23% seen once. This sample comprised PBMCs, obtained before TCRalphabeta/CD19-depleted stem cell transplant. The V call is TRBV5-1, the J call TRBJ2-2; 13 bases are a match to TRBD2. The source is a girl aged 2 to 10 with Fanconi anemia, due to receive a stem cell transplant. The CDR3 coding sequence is TGCGCCAGCAGCTTACGGACTAGCGGGGGGAACACCGGGGAGCTGTTTTTT. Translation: CASSLRTSGGNTGELFF.